This entry features one TCR beta chain sequence. Extraction of RNA preceded its reverse transcription into cDNA, which served as the sequencing template. Repertoires were generated with immunoSEQ multiplex PCR, while TCRdb's copy carries only in-frame clones and drops some. This sample yields 70,000 or so clones, of which approximately 61% are seen a single time; approximately 15% belongs to the top ten. These data originate in a study of CD8+ T cells in alopecia areata. Overall study: Treatment of the treated patients consisted of oral tofacitinib, 5 to 10 mg twice daily. Patients took tofacitinib for 6 to 18 months, followed by 6 drug-free months.

Germline CDR1 and CDR2: SGHRS and YFSETQ. The ends were cut back, 4 bases at V and 6 bases at J, with 7 bases in the middle. CDR3 size: 11 residues. Peripheral blood and lesional scalp punch biopsies came from alopecia areata patients. The chain carries TRBV5-1 and TRBJ1-1; D perhaps matches TRBD1 (5 bases). Sequenced material: CD8+ T cells sorted from blood, taken at week 0. The TCR originated in a human donor with alopecia areata. The CDR3 is CASSVGPEAFF. CDR3 DNA: TGCGCCAGCAGCGTGGGACCTGAAGCTTTCTTT.